This record covers a single TCR beta chain. The data originate from a study of blood T cell repertoires in COVID-19. This CDR3 spans 14 amino acids. The ends were cut back, 5 bases at V and 3 bases at J, with 13 bases in the middle. In germline, CDR1 is MNHEY, CDR2 SVGAGI. Generated by immunoSEQ multiplex PCR, the TCRdb table keeps only in-frame clones and is missing some. This sample yields some 400,000 clones, of which about 90% are seen a single time; 1% to 1.5% belongs to the top ten. The genes are TRBV6-5 and TRBJ1-1; D is perhaps TRBD1 (5 bases). The TCR originated in a man aged 25-40 years who had recovered from COVID-19. Sequencing input: PBMCs or T cells enriched from blood (not recorded which). This CDR3 is CASSPADSYTEAFF. The CDR3 bases are TGTGCCAGCAGTCCGGCAGACAGTTACACTGAAGCTTTCTTT.